These 31 T cell receptor beta chains originate from one sample sequenced in a study of blood T cells in healthy people across ages. PCR was performed a second time for about 7 to 11 cycles using a sample-barcoded 5' primer and a J-beta primer mix. TCRdb ran MiXCR on the 5' RACE reads and lists one entry per CDR3 protein. The table has under 1,000,000 distinct CDR3 sequences, 35% to 60% seen once. Sequences were obtained from blood. The source of these receptors is a man older than 75 in good health.

V is TRBV5-1 and J is TRBJ2-1, with D maybe TRBD2 (5 bases). Germline V gene sequence: CDR1 SGHRS, CDR2 YFSETQ. The CDR3 covers 14 residues. V shed 1 base and J shed 1 base, with 6 bases lying between them. This chain's CDR3 is CASSLWESYNEQFF. The CDR3 bases are TGCGCCAGCAGCTTGTGGGAGTCCTACAATGAGCAGTTCTTC.

Points on this clonotype: A much bigger clone sits one base away, suggesting this may be a read error. The chain links TRBV14 to TRBJ2-7; 7 bases are shared with TRBD2. The assigned J gene may be wrong: the sequence end matches TRBJ2-4 better. The V gene's germline CDR1 is SGHDN and CDR2 FVKESK. This CDR3 comprises 15 residues. CDR3 bases: TGTGCCAGCAGCCAAGAGGGAGGGATGGGAGACATTCAGTACTTC. Translation: CASSQEGGMGDIQYF.

The chain couples TRBV3-1 to TRBJ2-7, with 7 bases aligning to TRBD1. Germline V gene sequence: CDR1 LGHDT, CDR2 YNNKEL (reference sequence). V shed 4 bases and J 3 bases; nucleotides not matched to a gene: 3. This CDR3 is built from 13 residues. In nucleotides, the CDR3 is TGTGCCAGCAGCCGACAGGGTCTCTACGAGCAGTACTTC. Translated, it gives CASSRQGLYEQYF.

This clonotype was picked up many times. The chain employs TRBV29-1 and TRBJ2-3; D tentatively fits TRBD1 or TRBD2 (5 bases each). The CDR3 loop spans 15 amino acids. V was trimmed by 2 bases and J by 0 bases, leaving 12 bases between them. Germline V CDR1 and CDR2: SQVTM, ANQGSEA. CDR3 sequence: CSVEYPGPSTDTQYF. Written as DNA, the CDR3 is TGCAGCGTTGAATATCCGGGACCTAGCACAGATACGCAGTATTTT.

The chain uses TRBV20-1 and TRBJ1-5; TRBD1 is a possible D gene (5 bases). Germline V gene lookup returns CDR1 DFQATT and CDR2 SNEGSKA (reference sequence). CDR3 size: 14 residues. Trimming pared 3 bases from V and 2 bases from J, leaving 11 bases between. CDR3 loop: CSARDILGNQPQHF. In DNA form, the CDR3 reads TGCAGTGCTAGGGACATTTTGGGCAATCAGCCCCAGCATTTT.

The chain employs TRBV29-1 and TRBJ1-1, with D uncertain. Germline V gives CDR1 SQVTM, CDR2 ANQGSEA. The CDR3 is made up of 14 amino acids. Trimming left V 3 bases short and J 1 base short, with 12 bases between. CDR3 amino acids: CSVDQAGGNTEAFF. The CDR3 nucleotides read TGCAGCGTTGATCAGGCAGGAGGGAACACTGAAGCTTTCTTT. Together with reference TRBV29-1 and TRBJ1-1, the CDR3 gives the full variable domain: SAVISQKPSRDICQRGTSLTIQCQVDSQVTMMFWYRQQPGQSLTLIATANQGSEATYESGFVIDKFPISRPNLTFSTLTVSNMSPEDSSIYLCSVDQAGGNTEAFFGQGTRLTVV.

This clonotype was seen just once. This chain joins TRBV7-9 and TRBJ2-4; 7 nucleotides agree with TRBD2. In germline, CDR1 is SEHNR, CDR2 FQNEAQ (reference sequence). The CDR3 has 16 residues. Trimming at V came to 4 bases and at J to 6 bases, leaving 12 bases not matched to a gene. The CDR3 loop reads CASSSALLASLNIQYF. CDR3 DNA: TGTGCCAGCAGCTCCGCGCTACTAGCGTCCCTAAACATTCAGTACTTC.

The chain is built from TRBV20-1 and TRBJ2-2; possibly TRBD1 for D (5 bases). Looked up from germline, CDR1 is DFQATT and CDR2 is SNEGSKA (reference sequence). V lost 0 bases to trimming and J lost 4 bases, with 9 bases between them. The CDR3 runs 14 residues. The CDR3, as DNA: TGCAGTGCTAGAGATCGTACAGGCACCGGGGAGCTGTTTTTT. Amino acid sequence: CSARDRTGTGELFF.

This clonotype was observed a handful of times. The V call is TRBV20-1, the J call TRBJ2-7, with TRBD2 matching 12 bases. Germline loops: CDR1 DFQATT, CDR2 SNEGSKA (reference sequence). V shed 6 bases, J shed 4 bases, and the junction held 10 bases outside the gene matches. The CDR3 covers 15 residues. CDR3 DNA: TGCAGTGCCATACCTACTAGCGGGGGGATTTACGAGCAGTACTTC. It specifies CSAIPTSGGIYEQYF.

This clonotype was counted a few times. The chain employs TRBV27 and TRBJ2-7, with 7 bases aligning to TRBD1. The germline V gene has CDR1 MNHEY and CDR2 SMNVEV (reference sequence). With V trimmed by 4 bases and J by 3 bases, 12 bases remained unmatched. The CDR3 contains 16 residues. The CDR3 here is CASSSSEGARFYEQYF. The CDR3 bases are TGTGCCAGCAGTTCGAGCGAGGGGGCTCGTTTCTACGAGCAGTACTTC.

The CDR3 loop reads CSAKNTLNTGELFF. CDR3 sequence (DNA): TGCAGTGCTAAAAATACCCTCAACACCGGGGAGCTGTTTTTT. The chain carries TRBV20-1 and TRBJ2-2; D uncertain. The CDR3 covers 14 residues. V was cut by 4 bases and J by 2 bases, with 11 bases left in between. Germline V lookup: CDR1 DFQATT, CDR2 SNEGSKA (reference sequence).

V usage is TRBV7-2 and J usage is TRBJ2-4, with 8 bases matching TRBD1. The DNA end is a closer match to TRBJ2-7, so the J assignment may be wrong. The CDR3 extends over 18 amino acids. Germline V gives CDR1 SGHTA, CDR2 FQGNSA. Here the CDR3 reads CASSPAGSGGTISYEQYF. Written as DNA, the CDR3 is TGTGCCAGCAGCCCCGCAGGATCAGGGGGCACCATCTCTTACGAGCAGTACTTC.

V is TRBV20-1 and J is TRBJ2-3, with 14 nucleotides matching TRBD2. Germline lookup yields CDR1 DFQATT and CDR2 SNEGSKA (reference sequence). V gave up 5 bases and J gave up 5 bases; unmatched junction bases: 9. The CDR3 extends over 16 amino acids. The DNA for the CDR3 is TGCAGTGCTCAAAAAGGCGGGACTAGCGGGAGAGATACGCAGTATTTT. Amino acid sequence: CSAQKGGTSGRDTQYF.

CDR3 residues: CASSVEASRETQYF. The CDR3, as DNA: TGTGCCAGCAGCGTAGAGGCTAGCCGAGAGACCCAGTACTTC. The genes are TRBV7-8 and TRBJ2-7; possibly TRBD2 for D (5 bases). The assigned J gene may be wrong: the sequence end matches TRBJ2-5 better. The CDR3 loop spans 14 amino acids. CDR1 SGHVS and CDR2 FQNEAQ come from the germline V gene.

This chain joins TRBV10-3 and TRBJ2-3; tentatively, D is TRBD2 (6 bases). Trimming cost V 4 bases and J 4 bases, with 12 bases left between them. Per the germline V gene, CDR1 is ENHRY and CDR2 is SYGVKD. The CDR3 runs 14 residues. The CDR3 nucleotides are TGTGCCATCAGTGGACGGGAGCGGCCAGATACGCAGTATTTT. Protein: CAISGRERPDTQYF.

This chain connects TRBV20-1 to TRBJ2-1, with a possible D match to TRBD2 (6 bases). Germline values: CDR1 DFQATT, CDR2 SNEGSKA (reference sequence). Trimming cost V 4 bases and J 7 bases, with 17 bases left between them. The CDR3 contains 14 residues. CDR3 sequence reads: CSAILALGSNEQFF. The CDR3 DNA follows: TGCAGTGCTATACTAGCCCTCGGAAGTAATGAGCAGTTCTTC.

Details on this clonotype: A much larger clone lies a single base off, so this may be a read error. The chain uses TRBV29-1 and TRBJ2-3, with a possible D match to TRBD2 (5 bases). V lost 6 bases to trimming and J lost 3 bases, with 16 bases between them. The CDR3 loop spans 14 amino acids. From germline, CDR1 is SQVTM and CDR2 ANQGSEA. CDR3 loop: CSVRTGFGTDTQYF. CDR3 DNA sequence: TGCAGCGTAAGGACTGGCTTCGGGACAGATACGCAGTATTTT.

This chain links TRBV5-5 with TRBJ2-1; D perhaps matches TRBD1 (6 bases). Germline assignment: CDR1 SGHKS and CDR2 YYEKEE (reference sequence). This CDR3 is built from 17 residues. V lost 3 bases and J 2 bases, leaving 18 bases between the germline ends. The CDR3 region has the DNA TGTGCCAGCAGCTCCCGAAGGCAGGGGCCGACCTACAATGAGCAGTTCTTC. Translating gives CASSSRRQGPTYNEQFF. Drawing the rest from reference TRBV5-5 and TRBJ2-1, the complete variable domain is DAGVTQSPTHLIKTRGQQVTLRCSPISGHKSVSWYQQVLGQGPQFIFQYYEKEERGRGNFPDRFSARQFPNYSSELNVNALLLGDSALYLCASSSRRQGPTYNEQFFGPGTRLTVL.

The sample holds many counts of this clonotype. The chain couples TRBV29-1 to TRBJ2-3, with TRBD2 matching over 10 bases. V trimming: 2 bases; J trimming: 4 bases; junction bases outside the gene matches: 3. The length of the CDR3 is 14 residues. From germline, CDR1 is SQVTM and CDR2 ANQGSEA. CDR3 bases: TGCAGCGTTGAATCTAGCGGGAGTCCAGATACGCAGTATTTT. Translation: CSVESSGSPDTQYF.

The genes are TRBV6-2 or TRBV6-3 and TRBJ2-5; 8 positions agree with TRBD2. CDR3 length: 15 amino acids. The trim removed 5 bases at V and 11 bases at J, leaving 16 bases unmatched. Germline V gene data show CDR1 as MNHEY and CDR2 as SVGEGT. The CDR3 here is CASSIAGFRYNEQYF. CDR3 DNA: TGTGCCAGCAGTATAGCGGGATTTCGCTACAATGAGCAGTACTTC.

V is TRBV27 and J is TRBJ2-3, with TRBD1 matching over 11 bases. J was trimmed by 6 bases and V by 1 base; bases with no gene match: 3. This CDR3 is 15 amino acids long. The germline V gene encodes CDR1 MNHEY and CDR2 SMNVEV (reference sequence). CDR3 nucleotide sequence: TGTGCCAGCAGTTTATGGACAGGGGGCAGGGATACGCAGTATTTT. It codes for CASSLWTGGRDTQYF.

The sample holds a few counts of this clonotype. The V call is TRBV24-1, the J call TRBJ2-1; 7 bases align to TRBD2. Germline CDR1 KGHDR, CDR2 SFDVKD. The V gene end was trimmed by 4 bases and the J gene end by 5 bases; junction bases not matched to a gene: 10. There are 16 residues in the CDR3. The CDR3 reads CATSEAKLANNNEQFF. In DNA form, the CDR3 reads TGTGCCACCAGTGAAGCTAAACTAGCGAATAACAATGAGCAGTTCTTC.

J is TRBJ2-3 and V is TRBV24-1; 8 bases agree with TRBD1. CDR3 size: 16 residues. Trimming cost V 1 base and J 6 bases; bases outside gene matches: 8. Germline V gene lookup returns CDR1 KGHDR and CDR2 SFDVKD. The CDR3 region has the DNA TGTGCCACCAGTGATTTAGGACAGGGCAGATCGGATACGCAGTATTTT. Translated, it gives CATSDLGQGRSDTQYF.

This clonotype was found many times. The CDR3 region has the DNA TGTGCCAGCAGTAAGCTAGCGGGAAGGGAGACCCAGTACTTC. This codes for CASSKLAGRETQYF. The genes are TRBV2 and TRBJ2-5; TRBD2 agrees at 9 bases. The CDR3 extends over 14 amino acids. CDR1 and CDR2 (germline): SNHLY, FYNNEI. Germline trimming cut 5 bases from V and 5 bases from J; bases unmatched to any gene: 6.

In its sample, this clonotype was seen a few times. V is TRBV7-2 and J is TRBJ2-7; 9 nucleotides line up with TRBD2. Trimming cost V 1 base and J 6 bases; bases outside gene matches: 7. Per the germline V gene, CDR1 is SGHTA and CDR2 is FQGNSA. This CDR3 is 15 amino acids long. As DNA, the CDR3 is TGTGCCAGCAGCTTAGGCCGAGGACTAGCGACCGAGCAGTACTTC. It yields the protein CASSLGRGLATEQYF.

Notes on this clonotype: A junction end diverges from the germline sequence, so it may reflect a read error. The CDR3, as DNA: TGTGCCGGCAGTTTATTTGGCCTAGAGGGTAGTAACTATGGCTACACCTTC. Translated: CAGSLFGLEGSNYGYTF. The V call is TRBV27, the J call TRBJ1-2; D is unresolved. The CDR3 loop spans 17 amino acids. CDR1 is MNHEY and CDR2 is SMNVEV in the germline V gene (reference sequence).

This clonotype was observed a handful of times. The rearrangement joins TRBV12-3 or TRBV12-4 to TRBJ2-7; D is uncertain. Trimming took 3 bases from V and 6 from J, leaving 12 bases between them. This CDR3 has 13 residues. The CDR3 spells CASSFQPLAEQYF. CDR3 nucleotides: TGTGCCAGCAGTTTTCAACCGCTCGCCGAGCAGTACTTC.

This clonotype was observed a few times. The gene calls are TRBV7-3 and TRBJ2-5; TRBD1 might be the D (6 bases). In germline, CDR1 is SGHTA, CDR2 FQGTGA. V lost 1 base and J lost 11, with 23 bases in between. The CDR3 extends over 16 amino acids. The chain's CDR3 is CASSLSATGTSEEQYF. CDR3 nucleotide sequence: TGTGCCAGCAGCTTAAGCGCGACAGGTACCTCGGAAGAGCAGTACTTC.

The chain has TRBV7-8 and TRBJ2-5; 7 bases are shared with TRBD2. After removal of 5 bases from V and 7 bases from J, the junction contained 7 bases not matched to a gene. CDR1 is SGHVS and CDR2 is FQNEAQ in the germline V gene. CDR3 length equals 13 residues. CDR3 protein: CASSLGREVTQYF. CDR3 bases: TGTGCCAGCAGCCTGGGACGGGAGGTGACCCAGTACTTC.

The rearrangement uses TRBV27 and TRBJ2-6; D uncertain. The germline V gene has CDR1 MNHEY and CDR2 SMNVEV (reference sequence). V lost 7 bases and J lost 0, with 7 bases in between. The CDR3 extends over 14 amino acids. The CDR3 loop is CASKDDSGANVLTF. DNA for the CDR3: TGTGCCAGCAAGGATGACTCTGGGGCCAACGTCCTGACTTTC.

The sample holds many counts of this clonotype. V usage is TRBV20-1 and J usage is TRBJ2-1; a possible D gene is TRBD2 (6 bases). Germline V CDR1 and CDR2: DFQATT, SNEGSKA (reference sequence). V lost 8 bases and J lost 0, with 14 bases in between. CDR3 length equals 14 residues. The CDR3 protein is CSQGTGGSYNEQFF. Here the CDR3 DNA reads TGCAGTCAAGGGACTGGGGGCTCCTACAATGAGCAGTTCTTC.